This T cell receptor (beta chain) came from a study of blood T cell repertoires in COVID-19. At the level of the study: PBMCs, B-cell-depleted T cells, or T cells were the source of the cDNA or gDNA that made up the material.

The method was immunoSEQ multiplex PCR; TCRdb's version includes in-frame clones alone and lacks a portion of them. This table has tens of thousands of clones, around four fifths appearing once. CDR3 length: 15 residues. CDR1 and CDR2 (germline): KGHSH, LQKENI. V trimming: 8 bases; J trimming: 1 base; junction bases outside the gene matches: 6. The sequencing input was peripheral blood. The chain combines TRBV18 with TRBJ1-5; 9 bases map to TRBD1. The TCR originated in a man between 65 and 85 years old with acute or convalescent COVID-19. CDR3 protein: CASTRTGVSNQPQHF. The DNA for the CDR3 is TGTGCCAGCACGCGGACAGGGGTAAGCAATCAGCCCCAGCATTTT. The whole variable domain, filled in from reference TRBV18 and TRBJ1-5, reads NAGVMQNPRHLVRRRGQEARLRCSPMKGHSHVYWYRQLPEEGLKFMVYLQKENIIDESGMPKERFSAEFPKEGPSILRIQQVVRGDSAAYFCASTRTGVSNQPQHFGDGTRLSIL.